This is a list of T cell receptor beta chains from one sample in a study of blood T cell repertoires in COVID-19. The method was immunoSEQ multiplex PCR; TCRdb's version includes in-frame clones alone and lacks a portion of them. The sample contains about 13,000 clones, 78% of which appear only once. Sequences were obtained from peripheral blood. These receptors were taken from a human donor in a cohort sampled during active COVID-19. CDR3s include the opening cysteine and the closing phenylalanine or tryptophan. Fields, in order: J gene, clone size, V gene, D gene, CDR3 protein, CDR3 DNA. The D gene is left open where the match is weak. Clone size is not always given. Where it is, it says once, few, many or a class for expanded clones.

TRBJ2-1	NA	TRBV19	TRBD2	CASSIDLQRGGFGEQFF	TGTGCCAGTAGTATAGATCTCCAGCGGGGGGGTTTCGGTGAGCAGTTCTTC
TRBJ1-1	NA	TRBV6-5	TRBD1	CASSRGQTNTEAFF	TGTGCCAGCAGTAGGGGACAGACAAACACTGAAGCTTTCTTT
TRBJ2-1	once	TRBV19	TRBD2	CASSFTSGGNNEQFF	TGTGCCAGTAGCTTTACTAGCGGGGGGAACAATGAGCAGTTCTTC
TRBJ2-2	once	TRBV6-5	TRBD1	CASSHWTGNTGELFF	TGTGCCAGCAGCCACTGGACAGGGAACACCGGGGAGCTGTTTTTT
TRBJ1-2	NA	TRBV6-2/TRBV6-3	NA	CASSFIRVSYYGYTF	TGTGCCAGCAGTTTTATCAGGGTCTCCTACTATGGCTACACCTTC
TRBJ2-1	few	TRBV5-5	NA	CASSLYVNNEQFF	TGTGCCAGCAGCTTATATGTTAACAATGAGCAGTTCTTC
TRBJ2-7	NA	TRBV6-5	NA	CASGQSYEQYF	TGTGCCAGCGGACAGTCATACGAGCAGTACTTC
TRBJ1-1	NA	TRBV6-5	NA	CAAGLRGTEAFF	TGTGCCGCGGGACTGCGCGGCACTGAAGCTTTCTTT
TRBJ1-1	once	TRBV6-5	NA	CASISGRGKTEAFF	TGTGCCAGCATTAGTGGCAGGGGAAAAACTGAAGCTTTCTTT
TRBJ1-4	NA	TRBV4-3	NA	CASSQGQSNEKLFF	TGCGCCAGCAGCCAAGGGCAATCTAATGAAAAACTGTTTTTT
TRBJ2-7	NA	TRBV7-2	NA	CASSASGNYEQYF	TGTGCCAGCAGCGCCTCCGGGAACTACGAGCAGTACTTC
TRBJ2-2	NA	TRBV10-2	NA	CASTPDTNTGELFF	TGCGCCAGCACTCCCGACACGAACACCGGGGAGCTGTTTTTT
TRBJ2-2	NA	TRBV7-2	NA	CASSADSPGGELFF	TGTGCCAGCAGCGCCGACAGTCCGGGCGGGGAGCTGTTTTTT
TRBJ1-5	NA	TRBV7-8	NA	CASSLDRVGYQPQHF	TGTGCCAGCAGCTTAGACAGGGTGGGATACCAGCCCCAGCATTTT
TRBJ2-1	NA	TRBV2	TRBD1	CASSYSPFQGVYNEQFF	TGTGCCAGCAGTTACAGTCCTTTTCAGGGGGTTTACAATGAGCAGTTCTTC
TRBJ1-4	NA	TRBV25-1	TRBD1	CASRGWSGTGYEKLFF	TGTGCCAGCAGAGGTTGGTCTGGGACAGGATATGAAAAACTGTTTTTT
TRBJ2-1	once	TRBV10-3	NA	CAIRGGLPYNEQFF	TGTGCCATCAGGGGGGGTCTTCCCTACAATGAGCAGTTCTTC
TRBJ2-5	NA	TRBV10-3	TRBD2	CAILAGVQETQYF	TGTGCCATTCTAGCGGGGGTTCAAGAGACCCAGTACTTC
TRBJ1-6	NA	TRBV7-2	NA	CASTQRITGDSPLHF	TGTGCCAGCACTCAGAGGATCACCGGGGATTCACCCCTCCACTTT
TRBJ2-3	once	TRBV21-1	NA	CASSKVGGTDTQYF	TGTGCCAGCAGCAAAGTAGGAGGCACAGATACGCAGTATTTT
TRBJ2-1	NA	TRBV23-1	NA	CASSQSGVGRAFHYNEQFF	TGCGCCAGCAGTCAATCAGGGGTTGGCAGGGCCTTTCATTACAATGAGCAGTTCTTC
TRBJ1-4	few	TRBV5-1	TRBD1	CASSPGQVDEKLFF	TGCGCCAGCAGCCCGGGACAGGTTGACGAAAAACTGTTTTTT
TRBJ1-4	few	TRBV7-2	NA	CASSLVRGEVEKLFF	TGTGCCAGCAGCCTCGTACGGGGAGAGGTTGAAAAACTGTTTTTT
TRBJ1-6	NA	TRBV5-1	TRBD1	CASSLAGQGNNSPLHF	TGCGCCAGCAGCTTGGCCGGACAGGGGAATAATTCACCCCTCCACTTT
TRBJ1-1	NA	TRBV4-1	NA	CASSQGRGDTEAFF	TGCGCCAGCAGCCAGGGGAGGGGAGACACTGAAGCTTTCTTT
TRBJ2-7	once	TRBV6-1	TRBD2	CASSDGRRGAAYEQYF	TGTGCCAGCAGTGATGGAAGGCGGGGGGCCGCCTACGAGCAGTACTTC
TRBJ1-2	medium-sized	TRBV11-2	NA	CASSLGSGFGYTF	TGTGCCAGCAGCTTAGGGTCGGGATTTGGCTACACCTTC
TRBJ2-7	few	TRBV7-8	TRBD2	CASSPLPGGAYEQYF	TGTGCCAGCAGCCCGCTCCCGGGGGGGGCCTACGAGCAGTACTTC
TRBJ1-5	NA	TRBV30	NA	CAWSVWRGRVNQPQHF	TGTGCCTGGAGTGTATGGCGGGGGCGAGTCAATCAGCCCCAGCATTTT
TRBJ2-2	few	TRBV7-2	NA	CASSLGRAGGELFF	TGTGCCAGCAGCTTAGGCAGGGCGGGAGGGGAGCTGTTTTTT
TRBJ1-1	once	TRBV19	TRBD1	CASSPLDRGTSNTEAFF	TGTGCCAGTAGTCCCCTGGACAGGGGAACCTCCAACACTGAAGCTTTCTTT